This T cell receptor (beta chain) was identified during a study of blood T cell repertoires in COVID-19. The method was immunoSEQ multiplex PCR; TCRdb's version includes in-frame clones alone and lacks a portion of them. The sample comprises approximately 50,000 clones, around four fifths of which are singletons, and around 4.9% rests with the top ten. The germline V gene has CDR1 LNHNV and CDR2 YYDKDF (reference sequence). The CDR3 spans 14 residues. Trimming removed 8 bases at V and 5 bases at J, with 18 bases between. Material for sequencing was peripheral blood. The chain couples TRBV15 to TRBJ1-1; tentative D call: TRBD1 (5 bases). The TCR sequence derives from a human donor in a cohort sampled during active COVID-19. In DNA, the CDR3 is TGTGCCACCTCGACCGAGCAGGGTTATACTGAAGCTTTCTTT. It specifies CATSTEQGYTEAFF.